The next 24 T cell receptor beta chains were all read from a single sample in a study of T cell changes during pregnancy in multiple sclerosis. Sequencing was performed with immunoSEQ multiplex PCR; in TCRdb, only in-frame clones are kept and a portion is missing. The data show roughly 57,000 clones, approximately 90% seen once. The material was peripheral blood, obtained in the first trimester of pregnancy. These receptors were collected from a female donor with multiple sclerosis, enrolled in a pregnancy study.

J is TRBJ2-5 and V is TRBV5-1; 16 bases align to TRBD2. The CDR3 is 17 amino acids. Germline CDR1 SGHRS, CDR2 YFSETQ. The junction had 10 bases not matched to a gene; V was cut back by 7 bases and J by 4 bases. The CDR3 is CASVEGLAGGPRETQYF. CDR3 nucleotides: TGCGCCAGCGTCGAGGGACTAGCGGGAGGGCCTCGAGAGACCCAGTACTTC. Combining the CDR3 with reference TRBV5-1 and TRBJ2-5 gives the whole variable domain KAGVTQTPRYLIKTRGQQVTLSCSPISGHRSVSWYQQTPGQGLQFLFEYFSETQRNKGNFPGRFSGRQFSNSRSEMNVSTLELGDSALYLCASVEGLAGGPRETQYFGPGTRLLVL.

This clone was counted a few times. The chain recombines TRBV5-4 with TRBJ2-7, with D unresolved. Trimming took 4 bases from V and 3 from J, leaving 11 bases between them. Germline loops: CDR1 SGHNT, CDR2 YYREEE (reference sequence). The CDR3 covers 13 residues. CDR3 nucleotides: TGTGCCAGCAGCCAGGCCACCCACTACGAGCAGTACTTC. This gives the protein CASSQATHYEQYF.

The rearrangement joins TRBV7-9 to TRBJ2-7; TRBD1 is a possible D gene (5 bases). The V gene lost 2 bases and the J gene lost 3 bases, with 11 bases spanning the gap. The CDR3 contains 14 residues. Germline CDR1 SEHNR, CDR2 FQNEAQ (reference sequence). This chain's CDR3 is CASSLQWGHYEQYF. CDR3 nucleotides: TGTGCCAGCAGCTTACAGTGGGGCCACTACGAGCAGTACTTC.

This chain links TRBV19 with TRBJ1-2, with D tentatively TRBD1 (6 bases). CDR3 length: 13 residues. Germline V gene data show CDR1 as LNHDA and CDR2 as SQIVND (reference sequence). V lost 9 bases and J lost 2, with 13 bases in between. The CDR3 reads CASKPQGNYGYTF. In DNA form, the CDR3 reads TGTGCCAGCAAACCCCAGGGGAACTATGGCTACACCTTC.

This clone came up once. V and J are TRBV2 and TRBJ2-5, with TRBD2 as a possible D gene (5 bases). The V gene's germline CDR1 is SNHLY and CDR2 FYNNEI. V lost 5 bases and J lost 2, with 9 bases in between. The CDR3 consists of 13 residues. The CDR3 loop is CASSSGFQETQYF. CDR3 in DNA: TGTGCCAGCAGTTCGGGGTTTCAAGAGACCCAGTACTTC.

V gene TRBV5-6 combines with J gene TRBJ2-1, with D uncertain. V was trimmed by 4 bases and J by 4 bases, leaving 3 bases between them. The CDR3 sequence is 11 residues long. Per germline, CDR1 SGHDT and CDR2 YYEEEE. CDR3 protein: CASSLYNEQFF. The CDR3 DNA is TGTGCCAGCAGCCTATACAATGAGCAGTTCTTC.

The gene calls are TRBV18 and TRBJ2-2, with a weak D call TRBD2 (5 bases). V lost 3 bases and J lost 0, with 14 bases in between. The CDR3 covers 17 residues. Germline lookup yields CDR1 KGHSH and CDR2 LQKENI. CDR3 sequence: CASSPESRGTNTGELFF. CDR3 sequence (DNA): TGTGCCAGCTCACCCGAGTCGAGAGGGACGAACACCGGGGAGCTGTTTTTT.

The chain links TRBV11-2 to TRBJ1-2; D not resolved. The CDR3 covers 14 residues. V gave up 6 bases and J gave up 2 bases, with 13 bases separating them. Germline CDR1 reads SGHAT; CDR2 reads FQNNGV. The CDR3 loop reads CASRPPQENYGYTF. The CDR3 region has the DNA TGTGCCAGCAGACCCCCCCAGGAAAACTATGGCTACACCTTC.

This CDR3 reads CASSVGVGANSPLHF. The CDR3 DNA reads as TGTGCCAGCAGCGTCGGTGTAGGGGCCAATTCACCCCTCCACTTT. The V gene is TRBV7-2, the J gene TRBJ1-6, with D perhaps TRBD1 (5 bases). The germline CDR1 and CDR2 sequences are SGHTA and FQGNSA. The CDR3 length is 15 residues. The V and J ends lost 5 bases and 7 bases respectively, with 15 bases between them.

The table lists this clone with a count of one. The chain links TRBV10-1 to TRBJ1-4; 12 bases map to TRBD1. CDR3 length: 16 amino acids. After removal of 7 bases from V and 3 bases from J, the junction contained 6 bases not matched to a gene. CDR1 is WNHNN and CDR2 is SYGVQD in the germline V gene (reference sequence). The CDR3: CASNGTGGASNEKLFF. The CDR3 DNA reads TGCGCCAGCAACGGGACAGGGGGCGCGTCTAATGAAAAACTGTTTTTT.

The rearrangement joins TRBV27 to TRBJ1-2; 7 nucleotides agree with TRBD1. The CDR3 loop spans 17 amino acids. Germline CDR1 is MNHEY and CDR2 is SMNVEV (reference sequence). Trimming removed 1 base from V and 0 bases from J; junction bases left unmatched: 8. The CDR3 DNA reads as TGTGCCAGCAGTTTATTTCGGGGAGGACAGGCTAACTATGGCTACACCTTC. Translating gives CASSLFRGGQANYGYTF.

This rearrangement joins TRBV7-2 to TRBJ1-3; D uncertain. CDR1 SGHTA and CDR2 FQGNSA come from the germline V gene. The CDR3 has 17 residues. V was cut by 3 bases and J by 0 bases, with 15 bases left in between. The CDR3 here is CASSFGFRVDSGNTIYF. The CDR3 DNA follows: TGTGCCAGCAGCTTTGGTTTCCGGGTAGACTCTGGAAACACCATATATTTT.

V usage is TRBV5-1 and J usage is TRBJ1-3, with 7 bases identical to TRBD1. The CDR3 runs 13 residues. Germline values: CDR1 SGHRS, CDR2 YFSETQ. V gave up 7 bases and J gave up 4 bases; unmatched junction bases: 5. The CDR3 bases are TGCGCCAGCGGACCGGGACAGGGAAACACCATATATTTT. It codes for CASGPGQGNTIYF. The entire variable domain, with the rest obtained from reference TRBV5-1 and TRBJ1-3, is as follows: KAGVTQTPRYLIKTRGQQVTLSCSPISGHRSVSWYQQTPGQGLQFLFEYFSETQRNKGNFPGRFSGRQFSNSRSEMNVSTLELGDSALYLCASGPGQGNTIYFGEGSWLTVV.

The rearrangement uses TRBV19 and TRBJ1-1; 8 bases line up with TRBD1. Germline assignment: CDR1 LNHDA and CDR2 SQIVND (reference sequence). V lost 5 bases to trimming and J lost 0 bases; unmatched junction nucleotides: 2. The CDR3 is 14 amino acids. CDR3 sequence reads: CASSWDRLNTEAFF. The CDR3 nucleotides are TGTGCCAGTAGTTGGGACAGGCTGAACACTGAAGCTTTCTTT.

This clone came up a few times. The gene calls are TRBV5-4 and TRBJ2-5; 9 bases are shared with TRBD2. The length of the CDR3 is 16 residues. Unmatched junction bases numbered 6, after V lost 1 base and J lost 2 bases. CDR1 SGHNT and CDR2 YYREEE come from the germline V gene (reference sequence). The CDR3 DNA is TGTGCCAGCAGCTTGTTAGCGGGGGTAGATCAAGAGACCCAGTACTTC. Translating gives CASSLLAGVDQETQYF.

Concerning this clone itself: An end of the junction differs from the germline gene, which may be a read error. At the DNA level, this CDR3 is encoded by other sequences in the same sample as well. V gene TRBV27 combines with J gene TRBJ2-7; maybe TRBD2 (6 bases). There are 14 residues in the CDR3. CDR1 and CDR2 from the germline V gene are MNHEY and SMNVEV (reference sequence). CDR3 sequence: CASSLPGATYEQYF. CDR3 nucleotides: TGTGCCAGCAGCCTACCGGGAGCCACCTACGAGCAGTACTTT.

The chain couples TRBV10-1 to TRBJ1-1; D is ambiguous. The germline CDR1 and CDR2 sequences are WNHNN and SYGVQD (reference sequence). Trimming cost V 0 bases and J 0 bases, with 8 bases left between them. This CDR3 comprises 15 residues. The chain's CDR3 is CASSESEELNTEAFF. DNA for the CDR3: TGCGCCAGCAGTGAGTCGGAGGAATTGAACACTGAAGCTTTCTTT.

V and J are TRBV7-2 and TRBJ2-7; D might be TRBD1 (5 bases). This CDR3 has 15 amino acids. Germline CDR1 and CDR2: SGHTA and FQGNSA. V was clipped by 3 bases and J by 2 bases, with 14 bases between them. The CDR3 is CASSFGQGTPYEQYF. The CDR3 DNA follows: TGTGCCAGCAGCTTTGGGCAGGGCACTCCCTACGAGCAGTACTTC.

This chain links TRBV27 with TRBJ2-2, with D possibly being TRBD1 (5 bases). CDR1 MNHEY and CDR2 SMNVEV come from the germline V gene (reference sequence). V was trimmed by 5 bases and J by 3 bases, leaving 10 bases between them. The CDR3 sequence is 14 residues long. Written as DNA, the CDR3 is TGTGCCAGCAGTACGGACACCTACACCGGGGAGCTGTTTTTT. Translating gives CASSTDTYTGELFF.

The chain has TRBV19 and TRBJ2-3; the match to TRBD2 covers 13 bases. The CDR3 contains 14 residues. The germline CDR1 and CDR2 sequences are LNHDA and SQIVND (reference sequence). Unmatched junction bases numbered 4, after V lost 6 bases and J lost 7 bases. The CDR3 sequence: CASRGTSGAYTQYF. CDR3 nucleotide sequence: TGTGCCAGTAGAGGGACTAGCGGGGCATATACGCAGTATTTT.

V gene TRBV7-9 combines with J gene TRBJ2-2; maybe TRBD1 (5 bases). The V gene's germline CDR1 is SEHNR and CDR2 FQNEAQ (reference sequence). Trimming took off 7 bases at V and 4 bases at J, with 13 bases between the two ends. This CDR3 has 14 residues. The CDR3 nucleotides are TGTGCCAGCACCACAAGGGGCGCCACCGGGGAGCTGTTTTTT. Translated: CASTTRGATGELFF.

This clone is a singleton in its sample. In DNA, the CDR3 is TGTGCCAGCAGCGCGTCAAAACAGCCCCAGCATTTT. Amino acids: CASSASKQPQHF. This chain joins TRBV7-2 and TRBJ1-5, with D unresolved. V was trimmed by 5 bases and J by 7 bases, leaving 9 bases between them. The CDR3 covers 12 residues. Looked up from germline, CDR1 is SGHTA and CDR2 is FQGNSA.

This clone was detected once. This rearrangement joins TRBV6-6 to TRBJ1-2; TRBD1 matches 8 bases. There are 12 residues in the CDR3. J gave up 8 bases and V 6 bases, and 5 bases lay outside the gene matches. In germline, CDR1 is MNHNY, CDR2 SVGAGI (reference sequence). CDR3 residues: CASRGQEYGYTF. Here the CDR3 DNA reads TGTGCCAGCAGGGGACAGGAATACGGCTACACCTTC.

The CDR3 nucleotides are TGCGCCAGCAGCCCAGGACTAGCGGGGCAGGGCGGGGAGCTGTTTTTT. This sequence encodes CASSPGLAGQGGELFF. This chain connects TRBV5-1 to TRBJ2-2, with 12 bases matching TRBD2. Germline CDR1 reads SGHRS; CDR2 reads YFSETQ. The CDR3 has 16 residues. V was pared by 4 bases and J by 7 bases, with 8 bases of the junction left unmatched.